Each of the 29 T cell receptor beta chains below was sequenced from the same sample in a study of OX40 agonist ivuxolimab in advanced cancers. Sequenced by immunoSEQ multiplex PCR; TCRdb stores in-frame clones only, minus some. Here the sample spans about 75,000 clones, approximately 90% being singletons. Here the sequenced sample was CD4+ or CD8+ T cells sorted from blood, taken in a trial of the OX40 agonist ivuxolimab. These receptor sequences come from an adult with an advanced solid tumor such as melanoma, head and neck, liver or kidney cancer.

The V and J genes are TRBV6-5 and TRBJ1-1, with 7 bases matching TRBD1. This CDR3 spans 15 amino acids. The ends lost 6 bases at V and 10 bases at J; junction bases unmatched: 17. Germline loops: CDR1 MNHEY, CDR2 SVGAGI. CDR3 nucleotide sequence: TGTGCCAGCAGCCCACTCCGGGACAGAGGAATCGCAGCTTTCTTT. It specifies CASSPLRDRGIAAFF.

The rearrangement uses TRBV5-6 and TRBJ1-3; the D is unclear. The germline V gene has CDR1 SGHDT and CDR2 YYEEEE. With 0 bases removed from V and 0 bases from J, the gap between germline ends came to 10 bases. This CDR3 contains 16 residues. The CDR3 DNA reads TGTGCCAGCAGCTTGGACTTGGTGAGCTCTGGAAACACCATATATTTT. Amino acids: CASSLDLVSSGNTIYF.

This chain joins TRBV4-2 and TRBJ2-5, with D unresolved. The CDR3 length is 15 residues. V was pared by 0 bases and J by 4 bases, with 12 bases between. Germline V gene data show CDR1 as LGHNA and CDR2 as YNFKEQ. The CDR3: CASSQDPKGGETQYF. The CDR3 nucleotides are TGTGCCAGCAGCCAAGATCCGAAGGGTGGAGAGACCCAGTACTTC.

V gene TRBV28 combines with J gene TRBJ2-3; 9 nucleotides match TRBD1. This CDR3 region has 14 residues. Losses at the gene ends were 5 bases for V and 6 bases for J; bases not matched to a gene: 6. The germline CDR1 and CDR2 sequences are MDHEN and SYDVKM. CDR3 in amino acids: CASSIGTGQDTQYF. The DNA of the CDR3 is TGTGCCAGCAGTATCGGGACAGGGCAGGATACGCAGTATTTT.

In DNA form, the CDR3 reads TGTGCCAGCTCACCGGGGACCTTAAACTACGAGCAGTACTTC. It yields the protein CASSPGTLNYEQYF. V is TRBV18 and J is TRBJ2-7; either TRBD1 or TRBD2 may supply D (5 bases each). This CDR3 contains 14 residues. Looked up from germline, CDR1 is KGHSH and CDR2 is LQKENI. V lost 3 bases and J lost 3, with 12 bases in between.

This chain links TRBV29-1 with TRBJ1-1, with D uncertain. Germline lookup yields CDR1 SQVTM and CDR2 ANQGSEA. The CDR3 covers 14 residues. V lost 7 bases to trimming and J lost 5 bases, with 20 bases between them. The CDR3 DNA sequence: TGCAGCGCGGTAGCGTCGTCGACTAAAACTGAAGCTTTCTTT. This translates into CSAVASSTKTEAFF. Variable domain in full (rest from reference TRBV29-1 and TRBJ1-1): SAVISQKPSRDICQRGTSLTIQCQVDSQVTMMFWYRQQPGQSLTLIATANQGSEATYESGFVIDKFPISRPNLTFSTLTVSNMSPEDSSIYLCSAVASSTKTEAFFGQGTRLTVV.

The chain has TRBV7-3 and TRBJ2-3; D might be TRBD1 (5 bases). The V and J ends lost 5 bases and 1 base respectively, with 19 bases between them. Germline-derived CDR1 and CDR2 are SGHTA and FQGTGA. The CDR3 has 17 amino acids. CDR3 loop: CASSRRHGQGGTDTQYF. CDR3 sequence (DNA): TGTGCCAGCAGCCGTCGACATGGGCAGGGCGGCACAGATACGCAGTATTTT.

The chain combines TRBV9 with TRBJ2-5; the D is unclear. Germline V gene data show CDR1 as SGDLS and CDR2 as YYNGEE. This CDR3 spans 13 amino acids. Trimming stripped 4 bases from V and 0 bases from J, with 7 bases between. CDR3 amino acids: CASSQMDQETQYF. The DNA for the CDR3 is TGTGCCAGCAGCCAAATGGACCAAGAGACCCAGTACTTC.

The CDR3 sequence is CASSIPGDNQPQHF. Here the CDR3 DNA reads TGTGCCAGTAGTATCCCCGGGGACAATCAGCCCCAGCATTTT. The chain uses TRBV19 and TRBJ1-5; D is unclear. This CDR3 contains 14 residues. Germline CDR1 and CDR2: LNHDA and SQIVND (reference sequence). V lost 3 bases to trimming and J lost 3 bases, with 9 bases between them.

This chain uses TRBV18 with TRBJ1-5; 7 bases are a match to TRBD1. The junction had 8 bases not matched to a gene; V was cut back by 3 bases and J by 0 bases. The CDR3 sequence is 17 residues long. Germline CDR1 reads KGHSH; CDR2 reads LQKENI. CDR3 region: CASSPSTGHYSNQPQHF. The CDR3 coding sequence is TGTGCCAGCTCACCGTCGACAGGGCACTATAGCAATCAGCCCCAGCATTTT.

Regarding this clone: This may arise from a read error, as a much more abundant clone is one base away. This sequence joins TRBV5-1 and TRBJ2-7; 10 bases align to TRBD1. The V segment lost 0 bases and the J segment 13 bases; nucleotides outside the gene matches: 13. Germline V gene data show CDR1 as SGHRS and CDR2 as YFSETQ. CDR3 size: 15 residues. This chain's CDR3 is CASSLGGGQGTLSYF. In nucleotides, the CDR3 is TGCGCCAGCAGCTTGGGGGGGGGACAGGGGACCCTTTCTTACTTC.

The chain employs TRBV6-5 and TRBJ1-1; D gene uncertain. The CDR3 spans 12 residues. CDR1 is MNHEY and CDR2 is SVGAGI in the germline V gene. Trimming cost V 8 bases and J 0 bases, with 7 bases left between them. CDR3 bases: TGTGCCAGCGAAAGGTTGAACACTGAAGCTTTCTTT. It translates to CASERLNTEAFF.

This clone appeared a few times. The V call is TRBV28, the J call TRBJ1-5; possible D gene TRBD1, 5 bases. The V gene's germline CDR1 is MDHEN and CDR2 SYDVKM. Trimming left V 1 base short and J 8 bases short, with 12 bases between. The CDR3 sequence is 14 residues long. In nucleotides, the CDR3 is TGTGCCAGCAGTTTATCGGACAAGGTGAAGCCCCAGCATTTT. Encoded protein: CASSLSDKVKPQHF. Complete variable domain (other parts from reference TRBV28 and TRBJ1-5): DVKVTQSSRYLVKRTGEKVFLECVQDMDHENMFWYRQDPGLGLRLIYFSYDVKMKEKGDIPEGYSVSREKKERFSLILESASTNQTSMYLCASSLSDKVKPQHFGDGTRLSIL.

The chain links TRBV2 to TRBJ2-7; no clear D. Germline V gene lookup returns CDR1 SNHLY and CDR2 FYNNEI. V lost 8 bases and J lost 0, with 14 bases in between. CDR3 length: 14 amino acids. The CDR3 sequence: CASHGQVYSYEQYF. CDR3 DNA sequence: TGTGCCAGCCATGGGCAGGTCTACTCCTACGAGCAGTACTTC.

V and J are TRBV9 and TRBJ2-2; 14 nucleotides align to TRBD2. CDR3 length: 17 amino acids. After removal of 0 bases from V and 6 bases from J, the junction contained 4 bases not matched to a gene. Germline CDR1 and CDR2: SGDLS and YYNGEE. The CDR3: CASSVGLAGGKAGELFF. CDR3 nucleotides: TGTGCCAGCAGCGTAGGACTAGCGGGAGGGAAGGCCGGGGAGCTGTTTTTT.

V is TRBV9 and J is TRBJ2-3; 8 nucleotides align to TRBD2. With 4 bases clipped from V and 3 bases from J, the junction kept 10 bases outside the gene matches. This CDR3 has 16 amino acids. Looked up from germline, CDR1 is SGDLS and CDR2 is YYNGEE. CDR3 nucleotides: TGTGCCAGCAGCCACACGGGGGGGCCGGGGACAGATACGCAGTATTTT. Translating gives CASSHTGGPGTDTQYF.

This clone showed up just a few times. The chain links TRBV19 to TRBJ1-3; D not resolved. Germline CDR1 and CDR2: LNHDA and SQIVND (reference sequence). Deletions cut 4 bases from V and 1 base from J, with 8 bases between. The CDR3 length is 14 residues. This CDR3 reads CASSTPVSGNTIYF. As DNA, the CDR3 is TGTGCCAGTAGTACCCCTGTTTCTGGAAACACCATATATTTT.

V usage is TRBV4-1 and J usage is TRBJ1-5, with unresolved D. The CDR3 sequence is 14 residues long. Trimming took off 0 bases at V and 3 bases at J, with 6 bases between the two ends. Germline V gives CDR1 MGHRA, CDR2 YSYEKL. The CDR3 nucleotides read TGCGCCAGCAGCCAAGACACACCCAATCAGCCCCAGCATTTT. Translation gives CASSQDTPNQPQHF.

The V and J genes are TRBV6-5 and TRBJ2-5; D remains ambiguous. The CDR3 covers 15 residues. Germline V gene sequence: CDR1 MNHEY, CDR2 SVGAGI. Trimming pared 3 bases from V and 1 base from J, leaving 12 bases between. CDR3 coding DNA: TGTGCCAGCAGTTATCCTGGACGGTTCCAAGAGACCCAGTACTTC. Translated, it gives CASSYPGRFQETQYF.

In the case of this clone: This same CDR3 is encoded by further DNA sequences in the sample. V usage is TRBV7-7 and J usage is TRBJ2-5; D gene ambiguous. This CDR3 has 11 residues. Germline V gives CDR1 SSHAT, CDR2 FNYEAQ (reference sequence). The V end lost 4 bases, the J end lost 5 bases, and 5 bases lay between the germline ends. The CDR3, as DNA: TGTGCCAGCAGCTCGGGCGAGACCCAGTACTTC. Protein: CASSSGETQYF.

This chain joins TRBV11-2 and TRBJ1-1, with D perhaps TRBD1 (5 bases). The germline V gene encodes CDR1 SGHAT and CDR2 FQNNGV. The CDR3 loop spans 13 amino acids. V was trimmed by 1 base and J by 9 bases, leaving 12 bases between them. The CDR3 region is CASSLVAGGKAFF. The CDR3 nucleotides are TGTGCCAGCAGCTTAGTGGCGGGGGGTAAAGCTTTCTTT.

CDR3 sequence reads: CASSQDGDRAPQGYTF. As DNA, the CDR3 is TGTGCCAGCAGCCAAGATGGGGACAGGGCGCCCCAAGGCTACACCTTC. V is TRBV4-2 and J is TRBJ1-2, with 9 bases aligning to TRBD1. The CDR3 length is 16 residues. The V gene's germline CDR1 is LGHNA and CDR2 YNFKEQ. The ends lost 0 bases at V and 8 bases at J; junction bases unmatched: 10.

The CDR3 is CASSSPTSGGPLTQYF. As DNA, the CDR3 is TGTGCCAGCAGTTCCCCAACTAGCGGGGGGCCGTTGACCCAGTACTTC. The chain is built from TRBV27 and TRBJ2-5; 12 bases fit TRBD2. The CDR3 length is 16 residues. After removal of 4 bases from V and 7 bases from J, the junction contained 10 bases not matched to a gene. Germline V gene data show CDR1 as MNHEY and CDR2 as SMNVEV (reference sequence).

This chain uses TRBV5-1 with TRBJ2-3; D is unclear. Trimming took 0 bases from V and 0 from J, leaving 5 bases between them. This CDR3 has 14 amino acids. CDR1 SGHRS and CDR2 YFSETQ come from the germline V gene. CDR3 residues: CASSLAASTDTQYF. In nucleotides, the CDR3 is TGCGCCAGCAGCTTGGCAGCAAGCACAGATACGCAGTATTTT.

The rearrangement joins TRBV4-2 to TRBJ2-2; 10 bases are a match to TRBD1. From germline, CDR1 is LGHNA and CDR2 YNFKEQ. J lost 3 bases, V lost 7 bases, and 5 bases had no gene match. The CDR3 has 15 residues. CDR3 in amino acids: CASTWGTGDTGELFF. For the CDR3, the DNA is TGTGCCAGCACCTGGGGGACAGGGGACACCGGGGAGCTGTTTTTT.

This clone was detected only once. The chain uses TRBV6-5 and TRBJ1-2; D might be TRBD1 (5 bases). The V end was cut by 7 bases, the J end by 4 bases, with 10 bases between. CDR3 length equals 12 residues. The V gene's germline CDR1 is MNHEY and CDR2 SVGAGI. The CDR3 loop reads CASKTGTYGYTF. As DNA, the CDR3 is TGTGCCAGCAAAACAGGAACCTATGGCTACACCTTC.

CDR3 sequence reads: CASSSLRRRMNTEAFF. The CDR3 region has the DNA TGTGCCAGCAGTTCCTTACGGCGGAGGATGAACACTGAAGCTTTCTTT. This sequence joins TRBV28 and TRBJ1-1; D is uncertain. V was shortened by 4 bases and J by 0 bases, with 15 bases between the two germline ends. Germline lookup yields CDR1 MDHEN and CDR2 SYDVKM. There are 16 residues in the CDR3.

The gene calls are TRBV11-3 and TRBJ2-5; TRBD2 is a possible D gene (5 bases). The CDR3 totals 13 residues. The germline gives CDR1 SGHNT, CDR2 YENEEA. The V gene lost 5 bases and the J gene lost 4 bases, with 11 bases spanning the gap. The DNA of the CDR3 is TGTGCCAGCAGCCCGGAGGATCGAGAGACCCAGTACTTC. Translating it yields CASSPEDRETQYF.

The J gene is TRBJ1-5, the V gene TRBV28, with D possibly being TRBD1 (5 bases). Germline loops: CDR1 MDHEN, CDR2 SYDVKM. V lost 7 bases, J lost 6 bases, and 13 bases lay in between. The CDR3 is 13 residues long. CDR3 loop: CASNFGGSQPQHF. The CDR3 coding sequence is TGTGCCAGCAACTTCGGGGGAAGTCAGCCCCAGCATTTT.